Listed below are T cell receptor beta chains from one sample, sequenced in a study of regulatory T cells in long-lasting Graves disease. TCRdb itself ran the multiplex PCR reads through MiXCR, one entry per CDR3 protein. Of roughly 400,000 distinct CDR3 sequences in the sample, 20% to 25% were seen once. The sequences come from peripheral blood mononuclear cells (PBMCs), collected when the disease was refractory, from a patient treated with antithyroid drugs. The receptors shown here come from a female donor with Graves disease. Both conserved end residues are part of each CDR3. A D gene is named only where the DNA matches it firmly. Size is stated for part of the rows, as once, few or many counts, or as a class when the clone is expanded.

many	TRBV12-3/TRBV12-4	TRBJ1-1	TRBD1	CASSRDSTEAFF	TGTGCCAGCAGCCGGGACAGCACTGAAGCTTTCTTT
.	TRBV6-1	TRBJ1-2	.	CASSPPGHGYTF	TGTGCCAGCAGCCCGCCAGGCCATGGCTACACCTTC
few	TRBV6-1	TRBJ2-2	.	CASSRFRGGELFF	TGTGCCAGCAGCCGCTTTAGGGGCGGGGAGCTGTTTTTT
few	TRBV7-6	TRBJ2-2	.	CASSLASQELTGELFF	TGTGCCAGCAGCTTAGCGTCACAGGAACTCACCGGGGAGCTGTTTTTT
.	TRBV9	TRBJ2-6	.	CASSPRGGNTGANVLTF	TGTGCCAGCAGCCCCCGAGGGGGGAACACTGGGGCCAACGTCCTGACTTTC
.	TRBV20-1	TRBJ1-1	.	CSASIWVVNTEAFF	TGCAGTGCTAGTATTTGGGTGGTGAACACTGAAGCTTTCTTT
.	TRBV4-1	TRBJ2-7	.	CASSERGNTYEQYF	TGCGCCAGCAGCGAAAGGGGCAACACCTACGAGCAGTACTTC
.	TRBV2	TRBJ1-4	.	CASSATGREKLFF	TGTGCCAGCAGTGCTACGGGACGTGAAAAACTGTTTTTT
many	TRBV20-1	TRBJ2-5	.	CSARDRRLIRRETQYF	TGCAGTGCTAGAGACAGACGGCTCATTCGGAGGGAGACCCAGTACTTC
few	TRBV19	TRBJ2-5	TRBD2	CASKSGSGETQYF	TGTGCCAGTAAGAGCGGGAGTGGAGAGACCCAGTACTTC
large	TRBV6-8	TRBJ1-1	.	CASSVAGMNTEAFF	TGTGCCAGCAGTGTGGCAGGGATGAACACTGAAGCTTTCTTT
many	TRBV7-2	TRBJ2-5	.	CASSSDLSVETQYF	TGTGCCAGCAGCTCTGACCTTAGCGTGGAGACCCAGTACTTC
.	TRBV5-6	TRBJ2-5	.	CASSLVLLGAQETQYF	TGTGCCAGCAGCTTGGTGTTGCTGGGGGCGCAAGAGACCCAGTACTTC
.	TRBV12-3/TRBV12-4	TRBJ2-7	.	CASSFIVTGTGYEQYF	TGTGCCAGCAGTTTTATCGTGACGGGTACGGGGTACGAGCAGTACTTC
few	TRBV5-4	TRBJ1-6	.	CASSLGFGELSPLHF	TGTGCCAGCAGCTTGGGGTTCGGGGAGCTTTCACCCCTCCACTTT
many	TRBV27	TRBJ2-2	.	CASSSFVGVGTGELFF	TGTGCCAGCAGTTCGTTTGTGGGAGTGGGGACCGGGGAGCTGTTTTTT
.	TRBV5-1	TRBJ2-5	.	CASSQGPESQETQYF	TGCGCCAGCAGCCAAGGACCCGAATCACAAGAGACCCAGTACTTC
few	TRBV6-2/TRBV6-3	TRBJ2-7	.	CASSNLTVPHEQYF	TGTGCCAGCAGTAACCTTACAGTCCCCCACGAGCAGTACTTC
.	TRBV7-9	TRBJ2-7	TRBD2	CASEIAGGPLEQYF	TGTGCCAGTGAAATAGCGGGAGGGCCTCTCGAGCAGTACTTC
.	TRBV6-1	TRBJ2-7	.	CASKRFEDNPYEQYF	TGTGCCAGCAAACGCTTCGAGGATAACCCCTACGAACAGTACTTC
.	TRBV15	TRBJ1-1	.	CATSSTKMKNTEAFF	TGTGCCACCAGTTCGACAAAAATGAAGAACACTGAAGCTTTCTTT
many	TRBV5-4	TRBJ1-4	TRBD1	CASSLVAGGDEKLFF	TGTGCCAGCAGCTTGGTGGCAGGGGGCGATGAAAAACTGTTTTTT
many	TRBV28	TRBJ2-7	TRBD2	CATQRELSYEQYF	TGTGCCACCCAGCGGGAATTGTCCTACGAGCAGTACTTC